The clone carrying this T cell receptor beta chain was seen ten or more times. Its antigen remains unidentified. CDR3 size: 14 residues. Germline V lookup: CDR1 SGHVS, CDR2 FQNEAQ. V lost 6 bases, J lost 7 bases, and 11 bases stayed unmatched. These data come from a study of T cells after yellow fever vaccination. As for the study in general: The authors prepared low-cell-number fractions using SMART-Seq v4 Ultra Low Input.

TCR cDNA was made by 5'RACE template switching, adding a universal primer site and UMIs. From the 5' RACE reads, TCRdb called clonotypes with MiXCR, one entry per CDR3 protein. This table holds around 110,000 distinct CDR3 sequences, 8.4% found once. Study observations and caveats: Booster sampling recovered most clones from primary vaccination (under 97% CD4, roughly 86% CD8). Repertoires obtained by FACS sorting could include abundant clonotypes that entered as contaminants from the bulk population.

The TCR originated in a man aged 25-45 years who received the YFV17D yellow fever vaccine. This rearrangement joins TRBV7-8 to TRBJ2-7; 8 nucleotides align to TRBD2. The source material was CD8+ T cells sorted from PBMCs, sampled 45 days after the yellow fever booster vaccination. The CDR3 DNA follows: TGTGCCAGCAGTCCGCGAGCGGGAGTGGGGGAGCAGTACTTC. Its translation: CASSPRAGVGEQYF.